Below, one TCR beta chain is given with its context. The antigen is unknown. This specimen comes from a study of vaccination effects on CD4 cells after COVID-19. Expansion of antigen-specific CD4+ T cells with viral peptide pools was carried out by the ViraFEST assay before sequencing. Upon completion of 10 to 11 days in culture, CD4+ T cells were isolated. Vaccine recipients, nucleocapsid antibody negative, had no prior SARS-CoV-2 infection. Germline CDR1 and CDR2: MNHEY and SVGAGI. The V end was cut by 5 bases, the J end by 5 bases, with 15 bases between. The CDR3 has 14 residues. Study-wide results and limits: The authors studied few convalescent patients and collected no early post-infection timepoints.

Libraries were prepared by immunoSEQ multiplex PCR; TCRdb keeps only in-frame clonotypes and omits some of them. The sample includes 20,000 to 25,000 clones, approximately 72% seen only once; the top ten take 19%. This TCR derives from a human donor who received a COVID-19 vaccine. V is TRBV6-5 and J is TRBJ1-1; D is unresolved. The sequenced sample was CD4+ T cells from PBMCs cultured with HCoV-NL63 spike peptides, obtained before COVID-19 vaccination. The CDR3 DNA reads TGTGCCAGCAGTATAAGGCCCGGAGGAACTGAAGCTTTCTTT. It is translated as CASSIRPGGTEAFF.